Detailed here is one T cell receptor beta chain. The sample is drawn from a study of response to subunit inactivated influenza vaccine. TCRdb reprocessed the RT-PCR reads via MiXCR and lists one record per CDR3 protein. The sample holds over 650,000 distinct CDR3 sequences, about a fifth seen once. The V gene lost 7 bases and the J gene lost 7 bases, with 16 bases spanning the gap. Germline V gene lookup returns CDR1 MNHNS and CDR2 SASEGT. The CDR3 loop spans 14 amino acids. The source was PBMCs from blood, collected roughly 5 days after vaccination. This receptor was obtained from a man in his forties or fifties who received an inactivated influenza vaccine. This chain connects TRBV6-1 to TRBJ1-4; possible D gene TRBD1, 5 bases. CDR3: CASNGGRGAEKLFF. CDR3 nucleotide sequence: TGTGCCAGCAACGGGGGTAGGGGTGCTGAAAAACTGTTTTTT.